This T cell receptor (beta chain) comes out of a study of early T cells in non-severe SARS-CoV-2 infection. This clonotype was detected a few times. CDR3 size: 14 residues. Per germline, CDR1 LGHNA and CDR2 YNFKEQ. Deletions cut 2 bases from V and 3 bases from J, with 8 bases between. TCRdb used MiXCR to reprocess the 5' RACE reads, holding one entry per CDR3 protein. The sample shows 75,000 to 100,000 distinct CDR3 sequences, approximately 16% of them seen only once. This clonotype was sampled from an adult who was a healthcare worker with PCR-confirmed SARS-CoV-2 infection or an uninfected control (not recorded which). V usage is TRBV4-2 and J usage is TRBJ1-5; D possibly corresponds to TRBD1 (6 bases). Sequencing was carried out using whole blood. CDR3 nucleotide sequence: TGTGCCAGCAGCCAACAGGGGATCAATCAGCCCCAGCATTTT. Translation: CASSQQGINQPQHF.